This record concerns one T cell receptor (beta chain) sequence. No antigen is known for it. In chemo-refractory metastatic non-small-cell lung cancer, patients got ipilimumab CTLA-4 blockade together with focal radiation. Deletions cut 2 bases from V and 8 bases from J, with 16 bases between. Germline CDR1 reads SNHLY; CDR2 reads FYNNEI. The length of the CDR3 is 15 residues. This sample was taken from a study of radiotherapy plus CTLA-4 blockade in lung cancer. Study results and caveats: Clones derived from tumor TCRs expanded in blood after radiotherapy plus ipilimumab. Early clone dynamics of blood T cells, plus interferon-beta, reportedly predicted response best.

Clones were sequenced by immunoSEQ multiplex PCR, and TCRdb holds only the in-frame ones, with some missing. The top ten hold around 5.1% of the sample, which has under 35,000 clones, roughly three quarters seen once. The sample was peripheral blood, taken from a patient treated with radiotherapy plus ipilimumab. V is TRBV2 and J is TRBJ2-1; tentative D call: TRBD2 (6 bases). This TCR was sampled from a human donor with non-small cell lung cancer whose response to radiotherapy plus ipilimumab could not be evaluated. This chain's CDR3 is CASSERPQRVDEQFF. The CDR3 DNA reads TGTGCCAGCAGTGAACGGCCCCAGCGGGTGGATGAGCAGTTCTTC. The complete variable domain, with remaining parts taken from reference TRBV2 and TRBJ2-1, reads EPEVTQTPSHQVTQMGQEVILRCVPISNHLYFYWYRQILGQKVEFLVSFYNNEISEKSEIFDDQFSVERPDGSNFTLKIRSTKLEDSAMYFCASSERPQRVDEQFFGPGTRLTVL.